This T cell receptor beta chain originates from a study of blood T cell repertoires in COVID-19. On the study more broadly: Sample material is recorded as cDNA or gDNA derived from T cells, B-cell-depleted T cells, or PBMCs.

Profiling relied on immunoSEQ multiplex PCR, and the TCRdb table lists in-frame clones only, not all of them. This sample yields approximately 270,000 clones, of which roughly 84% are seen a single time; about 15% belongs to the top ten. The CDR3 is made up of 12 amino acids. V gave up 5 bases and J gave up 13 bases; unmatched junction bases: 11. CDR1 and CDR2 from the germline V gene are MDHEN and SYDVKM. Seattle patients were enrolled while actively infected and followed longitudinally. Sequencing input: peripheral blood. The TCR sequence derives from a person aged 70 to 85 with COVID-19, enrolled during active disease. V is TRBV28 and J is TRBJ2-7; TRBD1 agrees at 7 bases. CDR3 in DNA: TGTGCCAGCAGTCTTCTGACAGGGCCCCTTTACTTC. Protein sequence: CASSLLTGPLYF. The entire variable domain, with the rest obtained from reference TRBV28 and TRBJ2-7, is as follows: DVKVTQSSRYLVKRTGEKVFLECVQDMDHENMFWYRQDPGLGLRLIYFSYDVKMKEKGDIPEGYSVSREKKERFSLILESASTNQTSMYLCASSLLTGPLYFGPGTRLTVT.